The clone carrying this T cell receptor (beta chain) has just a few counts. Diagnosis rested on symptoms, serum thyroxine and TRAb, thyroid ultrasound, and orbital computed tomography. This sample was taken from a study of T cells in Graves' hyperthyroidism and ophthalmopathy. The overall study: Prior to any treatment, at the point of initial diagnosis, peripheral blood was collected.

J was trimmed by 6 bases and V by 6 bases; bases with no gene match: 9. CDR3 length: 15 residues. The V gene's germline CDR1 is LGHNT and CDR2 FRNRAP. From RNA transcripts, TCR beta CDR3 regions were amplified. When the TCR CDR3 underwent first-round RT-PCR, the HTBI primer set was used. TCRdb re-derived calls from the multiplex PCR reads in MiXCR, one entry per CDR3 protein. This table holds hundreds of thousands of distinct CDR3 sequences, just under 20% found once. J is TRBJ1-5 and V is TRBV12-5; TRBD1 aligns across 9 bases. The origin of this receptor is a man aged 40-55 years with Graves' ophthalmopathy. The sample was blood. The DNA of the CDR3 is TGTGCTAGTGGCCCGGACAGGGGTGGAGGTCAGCCCCAGCATTTT. Protein sequence: CASGPDRGGGQPQHF.